The 3 T cell receptor beta chains below all came from one sample that was sequenced in a study of cytomegalovirus exposure and HLA in healthy donors. In the PCR, 60 Vbeta and 13 Jbeta primers were used. TCRdb's copy holds only in-frame clones and misses some; the assay was immunoSEQ multiplex PCR. This sample has fewer than 85,000 clones, with roughly 82% found just once. The material sequenced was PBMCs. Every receptor here comes from an older man in good health and CMV-seropositive.

The V call is TRBV10-1, the J call TRBJ2-4; 8 bases match TRBD1. V gave up 2 bases and J gave up 5 bases; unmatched junction bases: 2. Germline lookup yields CDR1 WNHNN and CDR2 SYGVQD (reference sequence). This CDR3 comprises 14 residues. The CDR3 sequence: CASSEDRGQNIQYF. CDR3 bases: TGCGCCAGCAGTGAGGACAGGGGACAAAACATTCAGTACTTC.

This clone was seen a single time. The chain joins TRBV7-2 to TRBJ2-1; D remains unclear. Germline CDR1 and CDR2: SGHTA and FQGNSA. The CDR3 has 11 residues. V dropped 2 bases and J dropped 10 bases, with 6 bases sitting between them. CDR3 loop: CASSLRREQFF. DNA for the CDR3: TGTGCCAGCAGCTTACGTCGGGAGCAGTTCTTC.

This clone was detected only a few times. This rearrangement joins TRBV6-5 to TRBJ2-7, with D tentatively TRBD1 (6 bases). The CDR3 is 15 amino acids. Germline V gives CDR1 MNHEY, CDR2 SVGAGI. Deletions cut 6 bases from V and 4 bases from J, with 19 bases between. CDR3 bases: TGTGCCAGCAGGTCATCCGGGACAAGGAATTACGAGCAGTACTTC. It is translated as CASRSSGTRNYEQYF.